The rows below give T cell receptor beta chains drawn from one sample of a study of T cell repertoires in cytomegalovirus infection. TCRdb processed the reads anew with MiXCR; each CDR3 protein has one entry. This table holds 200,000 to 250,000 distinct CDR3 sequences, 9% to 15% found once. The sample comprised PBMCs. All receptors come from a human donor in good health (CMV status not recorded). Some clones in this sample may be carry-over from other donors' samples. Both conserved end residues are part of each CDR3. Fields, in order: D gene, clone size, V gene, J gene, CDR3 DNA, CDR3 protein. A D gene is named only where the DNA matches it firmly. Size is omitted from some rows. Given values are once, few, many or a class for expanded clones.

d_gene: TRBD2; abundance: -; v_gene: TRBV5-4; j_gene: TRBJ2-3; CDR3nt: TGTGCCAGCAGCCTGGGACTAGCGGGAGACGATACGCAGTATTTT; CDR3aa: CASSLGLAGDDTQYF
d_gene: -; abundance: many; v_gene: TRBV6-6; j_gene: TRBJ2-7; CDR3nt: TGTGCCAGCAGTTACCGTCGAAGCTCCTACGAGCAGTACTTC; CDR3aa: CASSYRRSSYEQYF
d_gene: TRBD1; abundance: -; v_gene: TRBV19; j_gene: TRBJ2-1; CDR3nt: TGTGCCAGTAGTCCGAAGGGACAGGGGGACAATGAGCAGTTCTTC; CDR3aa: CASSPKGQGDNEQFF
d_gene: -; abundance: many; v_gene: TRBV15; j_gene: TRBJ2-7; CDR3nt: TGTGCCACCAGCAGAGATAGGACATCCTACGAGCAGTACTTC; CDR3aa: CATSRDRTSYEQYF
d_gene: -; abundance: few; v_gene: TRBV28; j_gene: TRBJ2-7; CDR3nt: TGTGCCAGCAGTTTGTTGGCAGGGAGCGTCGAGCAGTACTTC; CDR3aa: CASSLLAGSVEQYF
d_gene: TRBD1; abundance: many; v_gene: TRBV6-2/TRBV6-3; j_gene: TRBJ2-1; CDR3nt: TGTGCCAGCAGCCCACAGGGGCAGCAGTTCTTC; CDR3aa: CASSPQGQQFF
d_gene: -; abundance: -; v_gene: TRBV6-1; j_gene: TRBJ2-2; CDR3nt: TGTGCCAGCAGTTACGATGCTTCCGGGGAGCTGTTTTTT; CDR3aa: CASSYDASGELFF
d_gene: -; abundance: -; v_gene: TRBV5-4; j_gene: TRBJ2-7; CDR3nt: TGTGCCAGCACCTCCGCTCCATCCTACGAGCAGTACTTC; CDR3aa: CASTSAPSYEQYF
d_gene: TRBD1; abundance: -; v_gene: TRBV20-1; j_gene: TRBJ1-5; CDR3nt: TGCAGTGCTGGGACAGGGGATCAGCCCCAGCATTTT; CDR3aa: CSAGTGDQPQHF
d_gene: -; abundance: -; v_gene: TRBV20-1; j_gene: TRBJ2-7; CDR3nt: TGCAGTGCTTGGACGGGTTCAGGCGAGCAGTACTTC; CDR3aa: CSAWTGSGEQYF
d_gene: TRBD1; abundance: once; v_gene: TRBV7-2; j_gene: TRBJ1-1; CDR3nt: TGTGCCAACAGCAAACAGGGGACTGAAGCTTTCTTT; CDR3aa: CANSKQGTEAFF
d_gene: -; abundance: many; v_gene: TRBV2; j_gene: TRBJ1-2; CDR3nt: TGTGCCAGCAGTGACTGGGAAAACTATGGCTACACCTTC; CDR3aa: CASSDWENYGYTF
d_gene: -; abundance: many; v_gene: TRBV2; j_gene: TRBJ2-7; CDR3nt: TGTGCCAGCAGGGGACCCCAAAAAGAGCAGTACTTC; CDR3aa: CASRGPQKEQYF
d_gene: -; abundance: -; v_gene: TRBV28; j_gene: TRBJ2-5; CDR3nt: TGTGCCACTGGAAGGGACACCCAAGAGACCCAGTACTTC; CDR3aa: CATGRDTQETQYF
d_gene: TRBD1; abundance: many; v_gene: TRBV2; j_gene: TRBJ2-3; CDR3nt: TGTGCCAGCAAAGGACAGGGTACAGATACGCAGTATTTT; CDR3aa: CASKGQGTDTQYF
d_gene: TRBD2; abundance: many; v_gene: TRBV7-2; j_gene: TRBJ2-5; CDR3nt: TGTGCCAGCAGCCAGTCGGGGGGGTTGGAGACCCAGTACTTC; CDR3aa: CASSQSGGLETQYF
d_gene: -; abundance: many; v_gene: TRBV7-2; j_gene: TRBJ1-1; CDR3nt: TGTGCCAGCAGCTTAGATCGGAGGGGGACTGAAGCTTTCTTT; CDR3aa: CASSLDRRGTEAFF
d_gene: -; abundance: -; v_gene: TRBV10-3; j_gene: TRBJ2-3; CDR3nt: TGTGCCATCAGTGAGGGCCCACCGAGGGGCCCCACAGATACGCAGTATTTT; CDR3aa: CAISEGPPRGPTDTQYF
d_gene: -; abundance: few; v_gene: TRBV5-5; j_gene: TRBJ2-2; CDR3nt: TGTGCCAGCAGCTTGATGAACGGGGAGCTGTTTTTT; CDR3aa: CASSLMNGELFF
d_gene: -; abundance: many; v_gene: TRBV28; j_gene: TRBJ1-2; CDR3nt: TGTGCCAGCAGCCAGCAGGGTAACTATGGCTACACCTTC; CDR3aa: CASSQQGNYGYTF
d_gene: -; abundance: many; v_gene: TRBV19; j_gene: TRBJ2-3; CDR3nt: TGTGCCAGTAGTATGGCCTTAAGCACAGATACGCAGTATTTT; CDR3aa: CASSMALSTDTQYF
d_gene: -; abundance: many; v_gene: TRBV14; j_gene: TRBJ2-7; CDR3nt: TGTGCCAGCAGCCAAGCTCGGGATGGCGAGCAGTACTTC; CDR3aa: CASSQARDGEQYF
d_gene: -; abundance: many; v_gene: TRBV7-2; j_gene: TRBJ1-3; CDR3nt: TGTGCCAGCAGCTTAACCAGGGGAAACACCATATATTTT; CDR3aa: CASSLTRGNTIYF
d_gene: -; abundance: many; v_gene: TRBV7-2; j_gene: TRBJ2-3; CDR3nt: TGTGCCAGCAGCTTGGGGGGGGGGGCCTATAAAGATACGCAGTATTTT; CDR3aa: CASSLGGGAYKDTQYF
d_gene: TRBD1; abundance: many; v_gene: TRBV7-2; j_gene: TRBJ2-2; CDR3nt: TGTGCCAGCACCACAGGGGTGGACACCGGGGAGCTGTTTTTT; CDR3aa: CASTTGVDTGELFF
d_gene: -; abundance: many; v_gene: TRBV7-2; j_gene: TRBJ1-1; CDR3nt: TGTGCCAGCAGCCTACTTCCGACACGAACGAACACTGAAGCTTTCTTT; CDR3aa: CASSLLPTRTNTEAFF
d_gene: -; abundance: many; v_gene: TRBV7-8; j_gene: TRBJ1-5; CDR3nt: TGTGCCAGCAGCAAATACAGGGATCAGCCCCAGCATTTT; CDR3aa: CASSKYRDQPQHF
d_gene: TRBD2; abundance: few; v_gene: TRBV19; j_gene: TRBJ2-1; CDR3nt: TGTGCCAGTAGTGGGAGACTAGCGGGCGCCTACAATGAGCAGTTCTTC; CDR3aa: CASSGRLAGAYNEQFF
d_gene: -; abundance: many; v_gene: TRBV7-2; j_gene: TRBJ1-6; CDR3nt: TGTGCCACCACCTGGGGGGGAAAGAATTCACCCCTCCACTTT; CDR3aa: CATTWGGKNSPLHF
d_gene: TRBD1; abundance: few; v_gene: TRBV29-1; j_gene: TRBJ1-2; CDR3nt: TGCAGCGTCTCGGACAGGGGCAACTATGGCTACACCTTC; CDR3aa: CSVSDRGNYGYTF
d_gene: -; abundance: -; v_gene: TRBV20-1; j_gene: TRBJ2-3; CDR3nt: TGCAGTGCCGGGGGTGGTTCTCCCAACACAGATACGCAGTATTTT; CDR3aa: CSAGGGSPNTDTQYF
d_gene: -; abundance: many; v_gene: TRBV28; j_gene: TRBJ1-1; CDR3nt: TGTGCCAGCAGTCTCGACAGGCCCACTGAAGCTTTCTTT; CDR3aa: CASSLDRPTEAFF
d_gene: -; abundance: many; v_gene: TRBV7-2; j_gene: TRBJ2-6; CDR3nt: TGTGCCAGCAGCCAACTTCGCTCTGGGGCCAACGTCCTGACTTTC; CDR3aa: CASSQLRSGANVLTF
d_gene: TRBD1; abundance: medium-sized; v_gene: TRBV7-2; j_gene: TRBJ1-5; CDR3nt: TGTGCCAGCAGCTTACAGGGGGAGCGGTATCAGCCCCAGCATTTT; CDR3aa: CASSLQGERYQPQHF
d_gene: -; abundance: many; v_gene: TRBV7-8; j_gene: TRBJ1-1; CDR3nt: TGTGCCAGCAGCTTAGAGCCTGGGGCGAACACTGAAGCTTTCTTT; CDR3aa: CASSLEPGANTEAFF
d_gene: -; abundance: -; v_gene: TRBV5-1; j_gene: TRBJ2-1; CDR3nt: TGCGCCAGCAGCCAGGGGGGTGGACGACGGTACAATGAGCAGTTCTTC; CDR3aa: CASSQGGGRRYNEQFF
d_gene: -; abundance: many; v_gene: TRBV7-2; j_gene: TRBJ1-1; CDR3nt: TGTGCCAGCAGCTTAGCATGGGCCCCGAACACTGAAGCTTTCTTT; CDR3aa: CASSLAWAPNTEAFF
d_gene: -; abundance: many; v_gene: TRBV6-2/TRBV6-3; j_gene: TRBJ2-1; CDR3nt: TGTGCCAGCAGTTACGGTCCGGCCGCGAGAGATTACAATGAGCAGTTCTTC; CDR3aa: CASSYGPAARDYNEQFF
d_gene: -; abundance: many; v_gene: TRBV7-8; j_gene: TRBJ2-5; CDR3nt: TGTGCCAGCAGCTTTATGGGCAGGGGTGGTGGAGAGACCCAGTACTTC; CDR3aa: CASSFMGRGGGETQYF
d_gene: TRBD2; abundance: few; v_gene: TRBV19; j_gene: TRBJ2-7; CDR3nt: TGTGCCAGTAGTACCCTCTCCAGCGGGAGGACTGGGAAGTACTTC; CDR3aa: CASSTLSSGRTGKYF
d_gene: -; abundance: -; v_gene: TRBV6-1; j_gene: TRBJ2-2; CDR3nt: TGTGCCAGCAGTGAAGCGCCAGGGGTCGGGGAGCTGTTTTTT; CDR3aa: CASSEAPGVGELFF
d_gene: -; abundance: many; v_gene: TRBV7-2; j_gene: TRBJ1-2; CDR3nt: TGTGCCAGCAGCTCGGACTCCTCCTGGGGCTATGGCTACACCTTC; CDR3aa: CASSSDSSWGYGYTF
d_gene: -; abundance: -; v_gene: TRBV29-1; j_gene: TRBJ1-3; CDR3nt: TGCAGCGTTGAAGAGAGCTCTGGAAACACCATATATTTT; CDR3aa: CSVEESSGNTIYF
d_gene: -; abundance: few; v_gene: TRBV4-1; j_gene: TRBJ1-1; CDR3nt: TGTGCCAGCAGCCAAGATCGGACTTCCTTTGGGCACTCGGCTTTCTTT; CDR3aa: CASSQDRTSFGHSAFF
d_gene: -; abundance: few; v_gene: TRBV27; j_gene: TRBJ2-1; CDR3nt: TGTGCCAGCAGTTTAAGTGGGACCCCTTACAATGAGCAGTTCTTC; CDR3aa: CASSLSGTPYNEQFF
d_gene: TRBD2; abundance: many; v_gene: TRBV7-2; j_gene: TRBJ2-3; CDR3nt: TGTGCCAGCAGCTTAGAACGGGGAGCGGGAGGTGGGCCAGATACGCAGTATTTT; CDR3aa: CASSLERGAGGGPDTQYF
d_gene: -; abundance: many; v_gene: TRBV12-3/TRBV12-4; j_gene: TRBJ1-1; CDR3nt: TGTGCCAGCAGTTTCTTGGGCGAGAACACTGAAGCTTTCTTT; CDR3aa: CASSFLGENTEAFF
d_gene: -; abundance: few; v_gene: TRBV19; j_gene: TRBJ1-1; CDR3nt: TGTGCCAGTAGTAGGGACGGGATTGAAGCTTTCTTT; CDR3aa: CASSRDGIEAFF
d_gene: -; abundance: many; v_gene: TRBV11-2; j_gene: TRBJ1-3; CDR3nt: TGTGCCAGCAAGGGGCCCGATGGAAACACCATATATTTT; CDR3aa: CASKGPDGNTIYF
d_gene: -; abundance: few; v_gene: TRBV29-1; j_gene: TRBJ2-3; CDR3nt: TGCGGCGGTTTGGGGGAGTGGGCAGATACGCAGTATTTT; CDR3aa: CGGLGEWADTQYF
d_gene: -; abundance: many; v_gene: TRBV2; j_gene: TRBJ2-5; CDR3nt: TGTGCCAGCGGGATGGAAGAGACCCAGTACTTC; CDR3aa: CASGMEETQYF
d_gene: -; abundance: many; v_gene: TRBV7-2; j_gene: TRBJ2-7; CDR3nt: TGTGCCAGCAGCCGAGAGGGGACCATACGCGAGCAGTACTTC; CDR3aa: CASSREGTIREQYF
d_gene: -; abundance: many; v_gene: TRBV7-2; j_gene: TRBJ1-1; CDR3nt: TGTGCCAGCAGCTTAGATGGGGCAGGGGTCGGGGTGACTGAAGCTTTCTTT; CDR3aa: CASSLDGAGVGVTEAFF
d_gene: -; abundance: many; v_gene: TRBV7-2; j_gene: TRBJ1-1; CDR3nt: TGTGCCAGCAGCTTAGTCGGGTCCGGGAGCACTGAAGCTTTCTTT; CDR3aa: CASSLVGSGSTEAFF